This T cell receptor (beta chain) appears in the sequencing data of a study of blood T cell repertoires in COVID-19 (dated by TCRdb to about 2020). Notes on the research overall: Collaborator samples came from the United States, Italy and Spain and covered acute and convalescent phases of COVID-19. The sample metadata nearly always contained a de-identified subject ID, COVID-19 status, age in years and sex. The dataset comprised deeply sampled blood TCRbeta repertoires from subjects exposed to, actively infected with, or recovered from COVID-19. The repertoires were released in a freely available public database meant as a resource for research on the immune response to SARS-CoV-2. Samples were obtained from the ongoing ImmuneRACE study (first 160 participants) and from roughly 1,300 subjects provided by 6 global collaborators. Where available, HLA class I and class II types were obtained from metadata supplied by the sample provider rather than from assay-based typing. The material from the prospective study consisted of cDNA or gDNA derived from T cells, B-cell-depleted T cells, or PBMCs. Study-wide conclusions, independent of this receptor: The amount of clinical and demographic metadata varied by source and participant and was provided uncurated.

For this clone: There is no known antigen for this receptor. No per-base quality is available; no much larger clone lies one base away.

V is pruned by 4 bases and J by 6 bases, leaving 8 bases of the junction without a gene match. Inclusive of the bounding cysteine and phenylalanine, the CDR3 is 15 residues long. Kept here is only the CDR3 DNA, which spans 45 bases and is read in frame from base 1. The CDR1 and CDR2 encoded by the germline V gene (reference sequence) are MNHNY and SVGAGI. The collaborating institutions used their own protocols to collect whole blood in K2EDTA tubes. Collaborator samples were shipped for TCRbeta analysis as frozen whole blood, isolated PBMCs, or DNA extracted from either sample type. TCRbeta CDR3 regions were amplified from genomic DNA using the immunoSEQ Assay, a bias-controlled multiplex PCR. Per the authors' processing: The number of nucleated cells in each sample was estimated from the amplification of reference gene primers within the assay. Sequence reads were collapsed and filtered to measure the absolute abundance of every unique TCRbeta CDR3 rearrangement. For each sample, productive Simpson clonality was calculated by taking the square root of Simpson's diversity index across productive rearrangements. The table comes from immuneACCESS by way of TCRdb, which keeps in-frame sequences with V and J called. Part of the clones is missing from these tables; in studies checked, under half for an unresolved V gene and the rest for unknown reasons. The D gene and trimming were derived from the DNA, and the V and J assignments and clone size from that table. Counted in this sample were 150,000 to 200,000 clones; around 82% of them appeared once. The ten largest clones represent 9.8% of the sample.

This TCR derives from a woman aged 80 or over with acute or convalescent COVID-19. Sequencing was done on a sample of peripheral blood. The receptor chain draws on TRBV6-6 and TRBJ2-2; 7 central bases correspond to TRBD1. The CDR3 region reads CASSFSGTEAGELFF. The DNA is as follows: TGTGCCAGCAGTTTCTCCGGGACAGAAGCCGGGGAGCTGTTTTTT.